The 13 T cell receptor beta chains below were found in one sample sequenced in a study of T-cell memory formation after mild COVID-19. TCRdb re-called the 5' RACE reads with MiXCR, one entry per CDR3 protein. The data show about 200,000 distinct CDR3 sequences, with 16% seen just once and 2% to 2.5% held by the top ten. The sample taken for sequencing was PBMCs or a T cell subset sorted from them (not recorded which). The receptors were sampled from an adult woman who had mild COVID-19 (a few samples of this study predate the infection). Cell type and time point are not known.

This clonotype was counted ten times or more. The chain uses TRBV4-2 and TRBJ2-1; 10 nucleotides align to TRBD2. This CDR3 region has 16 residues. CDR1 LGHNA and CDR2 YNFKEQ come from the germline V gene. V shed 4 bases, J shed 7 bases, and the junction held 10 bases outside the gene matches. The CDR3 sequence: CASSPGASGSGNEQFF. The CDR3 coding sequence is TGTGCCAGCAGCCCTGGGGCTAGCGGGAGTGGAAATGAGCAGTTCTTC.

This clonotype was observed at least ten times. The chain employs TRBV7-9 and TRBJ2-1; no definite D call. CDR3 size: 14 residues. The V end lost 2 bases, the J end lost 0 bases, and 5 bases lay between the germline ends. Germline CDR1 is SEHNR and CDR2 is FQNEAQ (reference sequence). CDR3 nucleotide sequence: TGTGCCAGCAGCTTAAGTTCCTCCTACAATGAGCAGTTCTTC. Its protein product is CASSLSSSYNEQFF.

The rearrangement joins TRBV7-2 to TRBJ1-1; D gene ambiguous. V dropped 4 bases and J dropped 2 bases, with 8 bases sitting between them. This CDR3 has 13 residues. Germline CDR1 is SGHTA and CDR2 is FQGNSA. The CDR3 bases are TGTGCCAGCAGCTCGACACCTAACACTGAAGCTTTCTTT. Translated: CASSSTPNTEAFF.

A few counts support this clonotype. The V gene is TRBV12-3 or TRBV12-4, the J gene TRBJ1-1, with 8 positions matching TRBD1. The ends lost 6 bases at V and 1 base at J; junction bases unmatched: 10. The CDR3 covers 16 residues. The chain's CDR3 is CASSNDRGLSNTEAFF. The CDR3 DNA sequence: TGTGCCAGCAGCAACGACAGGGGATTATCGAACACTGAAGCTTTCTTT.

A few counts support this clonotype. The CDR3 bases are TGCGCCAGCAGCCTAAGGGGGACCCCTAACACTGAAGCTTTCTTT. Its translation: CASSLRGTPNTEAFF. The chain is built from TRBV5-1 and TRBJ1-1, with D perhaps matching TRBD1 (6 bases). Looked up from germline, CDR1 is SGHRS and CDR2 is YFSETQ. Trimming shortened V by 4 bases and J by 2 bases, and 15 bases separated the two germline ends. The CDR3 loop spans 15 amino acids.

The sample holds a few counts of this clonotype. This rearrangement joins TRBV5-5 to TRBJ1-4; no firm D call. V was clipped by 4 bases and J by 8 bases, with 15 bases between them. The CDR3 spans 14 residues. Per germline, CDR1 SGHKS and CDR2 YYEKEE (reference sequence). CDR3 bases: TGTGCCAGCAGCCATAGCCCCCTCACAGAAAAACTGTTTTTT. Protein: CASSHSPLTEKLFF.

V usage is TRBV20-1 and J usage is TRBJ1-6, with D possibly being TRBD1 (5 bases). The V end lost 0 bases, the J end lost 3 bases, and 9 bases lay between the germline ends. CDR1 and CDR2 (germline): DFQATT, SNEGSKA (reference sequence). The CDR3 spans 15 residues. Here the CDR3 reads CSARDVTGYNSPLHF. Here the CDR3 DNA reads TGCAGTGCTAGAGATGTCACAGGCTATAATTCACCCCTCCACTTT.

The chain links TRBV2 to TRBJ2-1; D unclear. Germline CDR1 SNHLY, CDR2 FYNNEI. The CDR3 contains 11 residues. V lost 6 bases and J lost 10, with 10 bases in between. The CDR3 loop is CASSVADEQFF. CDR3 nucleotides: TGTGCCAGCAGCGTGGCGGACGAGCAGTTCTTC.

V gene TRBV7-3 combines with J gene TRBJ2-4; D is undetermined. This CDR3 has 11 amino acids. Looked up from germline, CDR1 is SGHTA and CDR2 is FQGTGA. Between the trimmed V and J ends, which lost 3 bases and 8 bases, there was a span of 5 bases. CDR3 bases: TGTGCCAGCAGCTTCGTTCACATTCAGTACTTC. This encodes CASSFVHIQYF.

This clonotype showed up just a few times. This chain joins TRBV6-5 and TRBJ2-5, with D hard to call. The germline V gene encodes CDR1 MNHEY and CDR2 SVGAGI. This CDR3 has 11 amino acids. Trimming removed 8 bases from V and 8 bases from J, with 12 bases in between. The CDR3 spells CASLRGQTQYF. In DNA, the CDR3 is TGTGCCAGCCTACGAGGCCAAACCCAGTACTTC.

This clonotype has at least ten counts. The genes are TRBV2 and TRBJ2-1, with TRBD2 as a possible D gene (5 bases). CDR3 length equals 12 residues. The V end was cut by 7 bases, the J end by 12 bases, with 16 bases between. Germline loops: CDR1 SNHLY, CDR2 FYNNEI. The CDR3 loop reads CASTRGSTSQFF. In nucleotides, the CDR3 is TGTGCCAGCACCCGAGGGAGCACGTCGCAGTTCTTC.

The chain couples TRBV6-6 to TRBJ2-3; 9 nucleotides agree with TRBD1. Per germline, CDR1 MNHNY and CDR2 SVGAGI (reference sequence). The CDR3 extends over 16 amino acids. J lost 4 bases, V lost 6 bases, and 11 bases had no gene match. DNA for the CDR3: TGTGCCAGCAGGGAGCCGGGACAGGGACCATCAGATACGCAGTATTTT. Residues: CASREPGQGPSDTQYF.

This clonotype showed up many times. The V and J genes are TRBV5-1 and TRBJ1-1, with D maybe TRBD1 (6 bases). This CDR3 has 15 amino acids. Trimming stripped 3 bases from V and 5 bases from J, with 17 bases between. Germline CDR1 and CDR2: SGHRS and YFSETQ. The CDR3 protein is CASSSQGSGGTEAFF. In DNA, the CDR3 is TGCGCCAGCAGCTCCCAGGGGTCGGGAGGAACTGAAGCTTTCTTT.